What follows describes a single T cell receptor beta chain. This sample is part of a study of prognosis after radiotherapy for stage I lung cancer. Study-level background: The radiotherapy was SBRT split into 3 to 5 fractions, giving a biologically effective dose of at least 100 Gy.

With two-round multiplex PCR, TCR beta CDR3 sequences were amplified from genomic DNA. Used in first-round PCR were primers specific to each TRBV and TRBJ gene. MiXCR, run by TCRdb on the multiplex PCR reads, gives a single entry per CDR3 protein. This table has around 28,000 distinct CDR3 sequences, roughly 52% appearing once. This CDR3 spans 14 amino acids. Germline V lookup: CDR1 SEHNR, CDR2 FQNEAQ (reference sequence). V gave up 7 bases and J gave up 5 bases, with 14 bases separating them. The clonotype originates from a donor at least 50 years old with non-small cell lung cancer. The sequencing here drew on PBMCs, taken before or after stereotactic body radiation therapy (not recorded which). The genes are TRBV7-9 and TRBJ1-4; D might be TRBD1 (6 bases). Here the CDR3 DNA reads TGTGCCAGCACGGTGACAGGTCGCAATGAAAAACTGTTTTTT. Residues: CASTVTGRNEKLFF.